The clone carrying this TCR beta chain was seen a handful of times. The target antigen is unknown. The record originates from a study of spatial heterogeneity in lung cancer. About the study: The average count in raw reads for each unique TCR and UMI combination exceeded nine appearances.

Noted time point: sample taken at primary tumor resection. Unsorted whole RNA samples from tumor, nontumor lung or frozen PBMC were sequenced. Samples came from 60 to 75 TRACERx patients with untreated early-stage lung cancer. Single TCR cDNA molecules each had their own unique molecular identifier. TCRdb re-derived calls from the 5' RACE reads in MiXCR, one entry per CDR3 protein. The data show about 82,000 distinct CDR3 sequences, around an eighth seen once. Findings of the study overall: The study found ubiquitous expanded tumor TCRs in blood more at resection than follow-up.

Here the sequenced sample was PBMCs, taken at surgery. The clonotype originates from a male donor with early-stage non-small cell lung cancer.

The CDR3 spells CATRTSGQETQYF. CDR3 nucleotides: TGTGCCACCAGGACTAGCGGCCAAGAGACCCAGTACTTC. The chain is built from TRBV6-1 and TRBJ2-5; TRBD2 agrees at 10 bases. CDR3 length equals 13 residues. CDR1 is MNHNS and CDR2 is SASEGT in the germline V gene. V lost 10 bases, J lost 1 base, and 3 bases stayed unmatched.